This TCR beta chain is drawn from a study of response to subunit inactivated influenza vaccine. About this clonotype itself: Its cognate antigen is unknown. One junction end disagrees with the germline gene, perhaps due to a read error.

Germline lookup yields CDR1 WSHSY and CDR2 SAAADI. The CDR3 length is 11 residues. Via MiXCR, TCRdb re-called the RT-PCR reads, giving one row per CDR3 protein. The sample lists a few hundred thousand distinct CDR3 sequences, approximately 7.8% occurring once. Study outcomes and limitations: Researchers suggested that each seasonal influenza vaccination recruits few new T cells.

The sequence came from a man between 50 and 69 years old who received an inactivated influenza vaccine. The chain joins TRBV10-2 to TRBJ2-7, with 8 bases lining up with TRBD1. The sample in question was PBMCs from blood, obtained about 24 months after vaccination. DNA for the CDR3: TGCGCCAGCAGTGAGTCGACAGGGGCGAACTTC. As protein: CASSESTGANF.